This TCR beta chain was sequenced in a study of blood T cells in healthy people across ages. A second roughly 6 to 12 cycle PCR used barcoded and J-beta primers. A template-switch adaptor containing 12 random nucleotides labeled each cDNA molecule. All samples gave at least 2.5 million CDR3-containing paired-end reads. TCRdb reanalysed the 5' RACE reads using MiXCR and keeps one entry per CDR3 protein. The repertoire holds about 400,000 distinct CDR3 sequences, with about 52% as singletons. Sequenced: blood. The receptor comes from a man in his 60s in good health.

The CDR3 loop reads CASRAQGDPYNEQFF. For the CDR3, the DNA is TGTGCCAGCAGAGCTCAAGGCGACCCGTACAATGAGCAGTTCTTC. V and J are TRBV2 and TRBJ2-1; D is undetermined. The CDR3 length is 15 residues. The ends were cut back, 6 bases at V and 4 bases at J, with 16 bases in the middle. The germline CDR1 and CDR2 sequences are SNHLY and FYNNEI.